This TCR beta chain was found in a study of shared T cell receptors in the human thymus. Clones were sequenced by immunoSEQ multiplex PCR, and TCRdb holds only the in-frame ones, with some missing. The sample contains under 850,000 clones, approximately 87% of which appear only once. Looked up from germline, CDR1 is SGHNT and CDR2 is YENEEA. V dropped 3 bases and J dropped 7; count of bases not matched to a gene: 6. The length of the CDR3 is 15 residues. These same data were also listed under a study on human thymus T cells.

The genes are TRBV11-3 and TRBJ1-4; 9 nucleotides match TRBD1. This receptor was obtained from a boy under two years old with a congenital heart defect. The sequenced material came from thymocytes. CDR3 sequence (DNA): TGTGCCAGCAGCTTCGGGGGGACAGGGCTTGAAAAACTGTTTTTT. Encoded protein: CASSFGGTGLEKLFF.